A selection of T cell receptor beta chains follows, all from one sample in a study of early T cells in non-severe SARS-CoV-2 infection. Via MiXCR, TCRdb re-called the 5' RACE reads, giving one row per CDR3 protein. The sample records approximately 70,000 distinct CDR3 sequences, roughly an eighth being singletons. This material consisted of whole blood, taken at baseline. The source is an adult who was a healthcare worker with PCR-confirmed SARS-CoV-2 infection or an uninfected control (not recorded which). CDR3s include the opening cysteine and the closing phenylalanine or tryptophan. Fields, in order: V gene, D gene, clone size, J gene, CDR3 protein, CDR3 DNA. A D gene is named only where the DNA matches it firmly. Not all rows give a size; the values are once, few, many and, for expanded clones, a class.

>TRBV7-8|.|.|TRBJ2-3
CASSAVFVSTDTQYF
TGTGCCAGCAGCGCAGTTTTTGTTAGCACAGATACGCAGTATTTT
>TRBV2|.|few|TRBJ2-2
CASRGDFGELFF
TGTGCCAGCAGGGGCGATTTCGGGGAGCTGTTTTTT
>TRBV7-9|.|few|TRBJ2-7
CASSPMTGYEQYF
TGTGCCAGCAGCCCCATGACAGGCTACGAGCAGTACTTC
>TRBV5-1|.|.|TRBJ2-3
CASKIASDTQYF
TGCGCCAGCAAAATAGCATCAGATACGCAGTATTTT
>TRBV11-1|.|.|TRBJ2-2
CASSLAVANTGELFF
TGTGCCAGCAGCTTAGCGGTCGCGAACACCGGGGAGCTGTTTTTT
>TRBV29-1|.|few|TRBJ1-5
CSVDLGGNQPQHF
TGCAGCGTTGACCTGGGAGGCAATCAGCCCCAGCATTTT
>TRBV7-9|TRBD1|many|TRBJ2-5
CASSLVAGGSKTQYF
TGTGCCAGCAGCTTAGTGGCAGGGGGTTCGAAGACCCAGTACTTC
>TRBV24-1|.|.|TRBJ1-2
CATSDGSNYGYTF
TGTGCCACCTCCGACGGTTCTAACTATGGCTACACCTTC
>TRBV9|TRBD1|many|TRBJ1-2
CASSVGTPTGGNYGYTF
TGTGCCAGCAGCGTAGGAACGCCGACAGGGGGCAACTATGGCTACACCTTC
>TRBV10-3|.|.|TRBJ1-2
CAISEPGGGSGSGYTF
TGTGCCATCAGTGAGCCGGGGGGAGGGAGTGGCTCTGGCTACACCTTC
>TRBV12-3/TRBV12-4|.|many|TRBJ2-2
CASREYSSTGELFF
TGTGCCAGCAGGGAGTACTCGAGCACCGGGGAGCTGTTTTTT
>TRBV10-3|.|many|TRBJ2-5
CAISEGEKETQYF
TGTGCCATCAGTGAGGGGGAGAAAGAGACCCAGTACTTC
>TRBV4-3|TRBD1|.|TRBJ1-2
CASSQDARTGGSGYTF
TGCGCCAGCAGCCAAGATGCCCGGACAGGGGGATCTGGCTACACCTTC
>TRBV11-2|.|.|TRBJ1-1
CASGASVIMNTEAFF
TGTGCCAGCGGGGCCTCCGTTATAATGAACACTGAAGCTTTCTTT
>TRBV4-1|.|few|TRBJ1-6
CASSQETGQNSPLHF
TGCGCCAGCAGCCAAGAAACAGGGCAGAATTCACCCCTCCACTTT
>TRBV5-1|.|.|TRBJ1-2
CASSYGMDYGYTF
TGCGCCAGCAGCTACGGGATGGACTATGGCTACACCTTC
>TRBV20-1|.|many|TRBJ2-2
CSARGWDTGTGELFF
TGCAGTGCTAGAGGCTGGGACACTGGCACCGGGGAGCTGTTTTTT
>TRBV29-1|.|once|TRBJ1-6
CSVLTGPNSPLHF
TGCAGCGTACTGACAGGACCTAATTCACCCCTCCACTTT
>TRBV20-1|.|.|TRBJ2-3
CSARKTGTDTQYF
TGCAGTGCTAGGAAAACAGGAACAGATACGCAGTATTTT
>TRBV29-1|TRBD1|.|TRBJ2-7
CSATGGMEYEQYF
TGCAGCGCTACAGGGGGCATGGAGTACGAGCAGTACTTC
>TRBV4-2|.|few|TRBJ2-1
CASSQHRTTDNEQFF
TGTGCCAGCAGCCAACATCGGACGACTGACAATGAGCAGTTCTTC
>TRBV5-1|.|.|TRBJ2-5
CASSFRGDREETQYF
TGCGCCAGCAGCTTCAGGGGGGACAGAGAAGAGACCCAGTACTTC
>TRBV20-1|TRBD2|few|TRBJ2-3
CSAQEETGLAGGRTDTQYF
TGCAGTGCTCAAGAAGAGACGGGACTAGCGGGAGGCCGCACAGATACGCAGTATTTT
>TRBV4-1|.|.|TRBJ2-1
CASIYNNEQFF
TGCGCCAGCATCTACAACAATGAGCAGTTCTTC
>TRBV4-2|TRBD2|many|TRBJ2-2
CASSPSGAGGPDTGELFF
TGTGCCAGCAGCCCCTCCGGGGCGGGGGGGCCGGACACCGGGGAGCTGTTTTTT
>TRBV5-5|TRBD2|.|TRBJ2-5
CASSSIAGGQETQYF
TGTGCCAGCAGTTCTATAGCGGGGGGGCAAGAGACCCAGTACTTC
>TRBV29-1|.|few|TRBJ2-7
CSAGPTIYEQYF
TGCAGCGCGGGACCGACCATCTACGAGCAGTACTTC
>TRBV14|.|.|TRBJ2-3
CASSPSRDSTDTQYF
TGTGCCAGCAGCCCTTCCCGGGACTCCACAGATACGCAGTATTTT
>TRBV12-3/TRBV12-4|.|.|TRBJ2-1
CASSLAGVTKPDEFF
TGTGCCAGCAGTTTGGCCGGGGTCACAAAGCCCGACGAGTTCTTC
>TRBV10-3|.|few|TRBJ1-2
CAISDNYGYTF
TGTGCCATCAGTGACAACTATGGCTACACCTTC
>TRBV4-2|.|once|TRBJ2-3
CASSQDLRGRISTDTQYF
TGTGCCAGCAGCCAAGATCTTCGGGGGCGCATAAGCACAGATACGCAGTATTTT
>TRBV7-6|.|.|TRBJ2-2
CASSLPWGRNTGELLF
TGTGCCAGCAGCTTGCCCTGGGGACGGAACACCGGGGAGCTGTTATTT
>TRBV9|.|.|TRBJ2-5
CASSVGQDIGTQYF
TGTGCCAGCAGCGTAGGACAGGACATTGGGACCCAGTACTTC
>TRBV5-1|.|few|TRBJ2-3
CASSSGDFTDTQYF
TGCGCCAGCAGCTCAGGGGATTTCACAGATACGCAGTATTTT
>TRBV14|.|.|TRBJ2-1
CASSRKGGNEQFF
TGTGCCAGCAGCCGGAAGGGGGGTAATGAGCAGTTCTTC
>TRBV7-9|TRBD2|many|TRBJ2-5
CASSLDSGAGAQYF
TGTGCCAGCAGCTTAGACTCTGGAGCGGGGGCCCAGTACTTC
>TRBV19|.|few|TRBJ1-2
CASSSREAYGYTF
TGTGCCAGTAGCTCCAGGGAGGCCTATGGCTACACCTTC
>TRBV6-4|.|few|TRBJ2-2
CASSETQTRGGELFF
TGTGCCAGCAGTGAAACGCAAACTCGAGGCGGGGAGCTGTTTTTT
>TRBV19|TRBD1|few|TRBJ2-5
CASSPGQGTSGTQYF
TGTGCCAGTAGTCCCGGACAGGGGACCTCGGGGACCCAGTACTTC
>TRBV12-3/TRBV12-4|.|many|TRBJ2-1
CASSFSSLGNEQFF
TGTGCCAGCAGTTTTAGCAGTCTAGGGAATGAGCAGTTCTTC
>TRBV5-1|TRBD1|.|TRBJ2-5
CASSTGQDQETQYF
TGCGCCAGCAGCACGGGACAGGACCAAGAGACCCAGTACTTC
>TRBV6-1|.|many|TRBJ2-7
CASSEERGVEQYF
TGTGCCAGCAGTGAAGAACGAGGGGTCGAGCAGTACTTC
>TRBV29-1|.|.|TRBJ2-7
CSVGREHEQYF
TGCAGCGTTGGTAGGGAACACGAGCAGTACTTC
>TRBV29-1|.|.|TRBJ1-1
CSATARRNTEAFF
TGCAGCGCAACCGCGAGGAGGAACACTGAAGCTTTCTTT
>TRBV6-4|.|few|TRBJ1-4
CASSDSTGWNEKLFF
TGTGCCAGCAGTGACTCAACGGGGTGGAATGAAAAACTGTTTTTT
>TRBV28|.|many|TRBJ2-1
CASSLPGGYNEQFF
TGTGCCAGCAGTTTGCCAGGGGGGTACAATGAGCAGTTCTTC
>TRBV7-9|.|few|TRBJ1-2
CASSGSQHYGYTF
TGTGCCAGCAGTGGGAGCCAGCACTATGGCTACACCTTC
>TRBV5-1|TRBD1|many|TRBJ2-5
CASSIQGREETQYF
TGCGCCAGCAGCATACAGGGGCGGGAAGAGACCCAGTACTTC
>TRBV20-1|TRBD1|.|TRBJ2-7
CSAGRGQGAYEQYF
TGCAGTGCCGGCCGAGGACAGGGGGCCTACGAGCAGTACTTC
>TRBV29-1|.|.|TRBJ1-2
CSVEWHRGDGYTF
TGCAGCGTTGAATGGCACCGAGGAGATGGCTACACCTTC
>TRBV3-1|TRBD2|.|TRBJ2-5
CASSPTSGRVGQETQYF
TGTGCCAGCAGCCCGACTAGCGGGAGGGTTGGGCAAGAGACCCAGTACTTC
>TRBV18|TRBD1|.|TRBJ2-1
CASSPPGTDPYNEQFF
TGTGCCAGCTCACCACCGGGGACAGACCCTTACAATGAGCAGTTCTTC
>TRBV5-1|.|.|TRBJ2-3
CASHPNHATATDTQYF
TGCGCCAGCCACCCTAACCACGCGACAGCCACAGATACGCAGTATTTT
>TRBV20-1|.|once|TRBJ1-1
CSARDPGKPEAFF
TGCAGTGCTAGAGATCCAGGGAAACCTGAAGCTTTCTTT